This TCR beta chain was observed in a study of blood T cell repertoires in COVID-19. Study in general: The study drew acute and convalescent COVID-19 samples from the United States, Italy and Spain. T cells, B-cell-depleted T cells, or PBMCs provided the cDNA or gDNA that served as material.

Authors' data handling: The authors estimated nucleated cell counts from reference gene primer amplification. Data came from immunoSEQ multiplex PCR; TCRdb stores just in-frame clones and leaves some out. V, J and clone size derive from that table, while D and trimming were established from the DNA sequence. The sample shows 120,000 to 150,000 clones, 80% to 90% of them seen only once. Sequencing was done on a sample of peripheral blood. The TCR originated in a human donor in a cohort sampled during active COVID-19.

The CDR3 coding sequence is TGTGCCAGCAGCCAAGGGGGTAGCGGGGCCAACAATGAGCAGTTCTTC. Encoded protein: CASSQGGSGANNEQFF. This chain connects TRBV4-2 to TRBJ2-1; 8 positions match TRBD2. Germline V lookup: CDR1 LGHNA, CDR2 YNFKEQ. This CDR3 spans 16 amino acids. V was clipped by 1 base and J by 5 bases; unmatched bases: 7.